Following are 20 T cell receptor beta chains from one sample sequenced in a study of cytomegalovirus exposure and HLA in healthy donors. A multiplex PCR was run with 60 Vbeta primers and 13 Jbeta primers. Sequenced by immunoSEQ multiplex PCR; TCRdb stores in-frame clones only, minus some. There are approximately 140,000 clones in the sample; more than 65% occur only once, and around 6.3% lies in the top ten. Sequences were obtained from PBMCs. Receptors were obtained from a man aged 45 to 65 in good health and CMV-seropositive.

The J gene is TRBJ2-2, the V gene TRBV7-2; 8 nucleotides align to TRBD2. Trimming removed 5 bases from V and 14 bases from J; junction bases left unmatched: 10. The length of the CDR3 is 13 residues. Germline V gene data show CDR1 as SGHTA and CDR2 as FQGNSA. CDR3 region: CASSNSGLAGLFF. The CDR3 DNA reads TGTGCCAGCAGCAACTCTGGACTAGCAGGACTGTTTTTT.

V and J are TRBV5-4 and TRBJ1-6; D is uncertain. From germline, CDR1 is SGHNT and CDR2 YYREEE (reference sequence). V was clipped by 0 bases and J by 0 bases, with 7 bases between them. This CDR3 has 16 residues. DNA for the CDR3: TGTGCCAGCAGCTTGGACCGGAGCTCCTATAATTCACCCCTCCACTTT. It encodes CASSLDRSSYNSPLHF.

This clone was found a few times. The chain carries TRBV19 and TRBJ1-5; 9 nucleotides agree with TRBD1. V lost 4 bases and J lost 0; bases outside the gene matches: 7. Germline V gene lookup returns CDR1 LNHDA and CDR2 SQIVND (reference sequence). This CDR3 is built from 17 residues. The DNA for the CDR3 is TGTGCCAGTAGTAATGACAGGGGGGATTTTAGCAATCAGCCCCAGCATTTT. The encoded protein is CASSNDRGDFSNQPQHF.

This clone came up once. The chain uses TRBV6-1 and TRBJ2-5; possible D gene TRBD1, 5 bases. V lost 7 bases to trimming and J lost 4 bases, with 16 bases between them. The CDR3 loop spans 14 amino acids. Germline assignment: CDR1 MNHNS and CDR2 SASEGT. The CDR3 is CASNGDRSRETQYF. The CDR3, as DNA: TGTGCCAGCAACGGTGACAGAAGTAGAGAGACCCAGTACTTC.

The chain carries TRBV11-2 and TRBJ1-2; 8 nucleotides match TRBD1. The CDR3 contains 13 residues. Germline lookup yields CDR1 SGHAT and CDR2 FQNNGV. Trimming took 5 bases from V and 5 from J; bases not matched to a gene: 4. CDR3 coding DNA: TGTGCCAGCAGCCAGGACAGGGAATATGGCTACACCTTC. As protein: CASSQDREYGYTF.

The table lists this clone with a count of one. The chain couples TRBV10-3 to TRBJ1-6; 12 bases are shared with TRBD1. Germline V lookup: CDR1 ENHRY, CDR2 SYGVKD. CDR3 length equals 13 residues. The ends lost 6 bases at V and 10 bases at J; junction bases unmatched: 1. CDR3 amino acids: CAIRGQGASPLHF. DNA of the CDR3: TGTGCCATCAGGGGACAGGGGGCCTCACCCCTCCACTTT.

CDR3 amino acids: CASSLLRNEQYF. CDR3 DNA sequence: TGTGCCAGCAGTTTATTGCGGAACGAGCAGTACTTC. The chain couples TRBV28 to TRBJ2-7; D unresolved. The germline CDR1 and CDR2 sequences are MDHEN and SYDVKM. This CDR3 contains 12 residues. V lost 1 base, J lost 5 bases, and 6 bases lay in between.

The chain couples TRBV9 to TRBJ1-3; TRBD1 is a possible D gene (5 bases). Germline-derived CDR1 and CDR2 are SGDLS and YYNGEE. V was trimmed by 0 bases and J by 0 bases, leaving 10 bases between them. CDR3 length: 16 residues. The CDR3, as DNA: TGTGCCAGCAGCGTAGGCGGGGCAAGCTCTGGAAACACCATATATTTT. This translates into CASSVGGASSGNTIYF.

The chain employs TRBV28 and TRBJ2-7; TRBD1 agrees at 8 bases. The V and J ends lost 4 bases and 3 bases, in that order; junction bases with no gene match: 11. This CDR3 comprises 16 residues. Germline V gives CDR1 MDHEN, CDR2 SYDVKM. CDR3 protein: CASSSRQGPSNYEQYF. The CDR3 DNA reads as TGTGCCAGCAGTTCCCGACAGGGGCCCTCAAACTACGAGCAGTACTTC. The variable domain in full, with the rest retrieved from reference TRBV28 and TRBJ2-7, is DVKVTQSSRYLVKRTGEKVFLECVQDMDHENMFWYRQDPGLGLRLIYFSYDVKMKEKGDIPEGYSVSREKKERFSLILESASTNQTSMYLCASSSRQGPSNYEQYFGPGTRLTVT.

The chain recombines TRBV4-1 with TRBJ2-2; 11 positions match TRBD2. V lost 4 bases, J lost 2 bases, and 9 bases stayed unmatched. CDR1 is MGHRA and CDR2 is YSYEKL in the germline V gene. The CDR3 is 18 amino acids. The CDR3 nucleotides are TGCGCCAGCAGCCGCCCACCCGGGACTAGCGGTAACACCGGGGAGCTGTTTTTT. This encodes CASSRPPGTSGNTGELFF.

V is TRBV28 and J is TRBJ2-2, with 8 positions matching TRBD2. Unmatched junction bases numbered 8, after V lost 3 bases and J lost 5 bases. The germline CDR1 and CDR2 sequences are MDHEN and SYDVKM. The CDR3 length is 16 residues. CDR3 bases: TGTGCCAGCAGTTTGTCGAGCGGGAGTTGGACCGGGGAGCTGTTTTTT. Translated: CASSLSSGSWTGELFF.

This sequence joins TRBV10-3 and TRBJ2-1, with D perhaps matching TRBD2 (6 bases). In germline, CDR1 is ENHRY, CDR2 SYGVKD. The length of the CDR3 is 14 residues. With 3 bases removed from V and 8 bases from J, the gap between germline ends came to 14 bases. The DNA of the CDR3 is TGTGCCATCAGTGACGGGACTCTCGCCGATGAGCAGTTCTTC. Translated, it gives CAISDGTLADEQFF.

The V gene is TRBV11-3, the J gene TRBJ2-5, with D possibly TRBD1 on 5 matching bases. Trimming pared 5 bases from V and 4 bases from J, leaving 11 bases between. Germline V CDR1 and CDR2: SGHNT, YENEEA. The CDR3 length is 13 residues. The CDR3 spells CASSLSRAETQYF. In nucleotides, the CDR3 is TGTGCCAGCAGCCTGAGCAGGGCAGAGACCCAGTACTTC.

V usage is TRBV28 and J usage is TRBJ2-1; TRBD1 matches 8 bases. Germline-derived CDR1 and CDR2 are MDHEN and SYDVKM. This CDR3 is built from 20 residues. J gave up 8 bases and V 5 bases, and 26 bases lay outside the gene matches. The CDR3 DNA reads TGTGCCAGCAGTACCCGTTCCGGGACAGGCGATGGGGTACTCCGGGATGAGCAGTTCTTC. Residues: CASSTRSGTGDGVLRDEQFF.

In DNA form, the CDR3 reads TGTGCCAGCAGCTTAGAAGGCGACTCCCTAGGCTACACCTTC. Translated, it gives CASSLEGDSLGYTF. The genes are TRBV7-9 and TRBJ1-2; D unresolved. Per the germline V gene, CDR1 is SEHNR and CDR2 is FQNEAQ (reference sequence). The CDR3 covers 14 residues. V lost 1 base, J lost 8 bases, and 14 bases lay in between.

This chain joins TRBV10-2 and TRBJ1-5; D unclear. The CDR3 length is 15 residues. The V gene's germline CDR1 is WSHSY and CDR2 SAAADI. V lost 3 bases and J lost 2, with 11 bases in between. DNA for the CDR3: TGCGCCAGCAGTGATGCGGGGAGGCGCAATCAGCCCCAGCATTTT. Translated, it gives CASSDAGRRNQPQHF.

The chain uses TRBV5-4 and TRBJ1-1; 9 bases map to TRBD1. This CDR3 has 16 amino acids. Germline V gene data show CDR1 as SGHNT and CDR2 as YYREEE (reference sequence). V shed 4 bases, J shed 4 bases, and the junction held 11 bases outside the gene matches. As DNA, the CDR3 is TGTGCCAGCAGCCCCCGCTCGGACAGGGGAGGCACTGAAGCTTTCTTT. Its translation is CASSPRSDRGGTEAFF.

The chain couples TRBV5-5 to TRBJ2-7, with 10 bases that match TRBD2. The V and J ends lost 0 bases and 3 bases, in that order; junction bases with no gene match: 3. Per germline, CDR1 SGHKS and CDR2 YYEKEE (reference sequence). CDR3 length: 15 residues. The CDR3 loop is CASSLASSGSYEQYF. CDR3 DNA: TGTGCCAGCAGCTTGGCGTCTAGCGGGAGCTACGAGCAGTACTTC.

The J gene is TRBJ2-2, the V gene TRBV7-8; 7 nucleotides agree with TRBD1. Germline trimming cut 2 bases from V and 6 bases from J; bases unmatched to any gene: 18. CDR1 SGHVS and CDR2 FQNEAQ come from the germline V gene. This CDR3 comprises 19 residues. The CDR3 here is CASSLKGAGRNNWAGELFF. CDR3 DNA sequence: TGTGCCAGCAGCTTAAAGGGGGCAGGGCGTAATAATTGGGCCGGGGAGCTGTTTTTT.

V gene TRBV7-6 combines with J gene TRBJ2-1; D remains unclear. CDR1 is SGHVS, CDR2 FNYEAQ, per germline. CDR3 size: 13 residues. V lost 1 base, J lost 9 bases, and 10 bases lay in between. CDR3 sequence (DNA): TGTGCCAGCAGCTTAGAAGGAGATACTGAGCAGTTCTTC. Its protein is CASSLEGDTEQFF. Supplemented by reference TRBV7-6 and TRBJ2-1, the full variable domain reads GAGVSQSPRYKVTKRGQDVALRCDPISGHVSLYWYRQALGQGPEFLTYFNYEAQQDKSGLPNDRFSAERPEGSISTLTIQRTEQRDSAMYRCASSLEGDTEQFFGPGTRLTVL.